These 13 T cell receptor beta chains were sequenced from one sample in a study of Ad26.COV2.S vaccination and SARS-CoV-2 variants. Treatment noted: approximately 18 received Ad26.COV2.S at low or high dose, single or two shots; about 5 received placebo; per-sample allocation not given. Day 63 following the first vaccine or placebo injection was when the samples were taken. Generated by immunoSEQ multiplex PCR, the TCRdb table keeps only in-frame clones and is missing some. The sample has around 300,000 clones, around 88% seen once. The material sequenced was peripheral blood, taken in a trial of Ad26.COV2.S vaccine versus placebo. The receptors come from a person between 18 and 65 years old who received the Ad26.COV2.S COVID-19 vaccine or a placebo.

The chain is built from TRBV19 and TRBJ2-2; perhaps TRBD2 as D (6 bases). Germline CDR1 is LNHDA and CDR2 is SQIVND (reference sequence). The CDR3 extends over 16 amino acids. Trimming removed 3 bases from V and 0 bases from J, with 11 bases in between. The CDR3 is CASSILLAPNTGELFF. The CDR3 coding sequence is TGTGCCAGTAGTATTCTGCTAGCGCCGAACACCGGGGAGCTGTTTTTT. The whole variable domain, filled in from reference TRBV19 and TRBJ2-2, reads DGGITQSPKYLFRKEGQNVTLSCEQNLNHDAMYWYRQDPGQGLRLIYYSQIVNDFQKGDIAEGYSVSREKKESFPLTVTSAQKNPTAFYLCASSILLAPNTGELFFGEGSRLTVL.

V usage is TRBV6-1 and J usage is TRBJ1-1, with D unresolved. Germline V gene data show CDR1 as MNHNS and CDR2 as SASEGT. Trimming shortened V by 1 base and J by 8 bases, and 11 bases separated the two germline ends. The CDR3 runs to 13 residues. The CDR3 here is CASSEDRAREAFF. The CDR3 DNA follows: TGTGCCAGCAGTGAAGATAGGGCGAGGGAAGCTTTCTTT.

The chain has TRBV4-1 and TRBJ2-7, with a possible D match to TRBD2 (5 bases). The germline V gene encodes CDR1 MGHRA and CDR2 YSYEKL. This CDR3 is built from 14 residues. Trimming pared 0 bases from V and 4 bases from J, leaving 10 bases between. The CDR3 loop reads CASSQDSSGYEQYF. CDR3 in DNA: TGCGCCAGCAGCCAAGATTCATCGGGATACGAGCAGTACTTC.

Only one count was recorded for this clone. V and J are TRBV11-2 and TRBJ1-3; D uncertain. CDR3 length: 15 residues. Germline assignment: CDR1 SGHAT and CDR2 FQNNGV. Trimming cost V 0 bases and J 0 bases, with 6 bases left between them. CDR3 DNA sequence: TGTGCCAGCAGCTTAGAGGGGTTCTCTGGAAACACCATATATTTT. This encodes CASSLEGFSGNTIYF.

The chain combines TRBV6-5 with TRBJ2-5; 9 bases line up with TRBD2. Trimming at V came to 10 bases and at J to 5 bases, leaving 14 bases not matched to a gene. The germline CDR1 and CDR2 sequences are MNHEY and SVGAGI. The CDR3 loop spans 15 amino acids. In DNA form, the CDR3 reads TGTGCCACCGCCCGGGAAGCGGGGGGTTCGGAGACCCAGTACTTC. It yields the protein CATAREAGGSETQYF.

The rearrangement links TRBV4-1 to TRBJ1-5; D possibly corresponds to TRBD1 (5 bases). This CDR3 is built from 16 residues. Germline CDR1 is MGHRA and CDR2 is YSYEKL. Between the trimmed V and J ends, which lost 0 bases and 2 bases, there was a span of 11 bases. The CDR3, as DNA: TGCGCCAGCAGCCAAGAGGTCGGGGCGCGCAATCAGCCCCAGCATTTT. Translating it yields CASSQEVGARNQPQHF.

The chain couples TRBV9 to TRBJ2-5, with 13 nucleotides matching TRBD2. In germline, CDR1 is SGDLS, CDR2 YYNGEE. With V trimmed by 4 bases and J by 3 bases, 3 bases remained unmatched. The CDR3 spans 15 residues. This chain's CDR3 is CASSIGLAGEETQYF. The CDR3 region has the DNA TGTGCCAGCAGCATTGGACTAGCGGGGGAAGAGACCCAGTACTTC.

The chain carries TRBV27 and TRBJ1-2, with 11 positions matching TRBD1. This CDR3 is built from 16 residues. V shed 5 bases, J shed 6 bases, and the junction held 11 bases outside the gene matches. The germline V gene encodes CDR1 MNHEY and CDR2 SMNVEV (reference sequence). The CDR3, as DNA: TGTGCCAGCAGTCCCCGCCGGGACAGGGGGATCGATGGCTACACCTTC. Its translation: CASSPRRDRGIDGYTF.

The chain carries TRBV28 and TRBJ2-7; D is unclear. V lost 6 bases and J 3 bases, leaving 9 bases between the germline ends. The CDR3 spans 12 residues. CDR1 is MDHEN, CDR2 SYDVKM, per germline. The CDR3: CASSPGYYEQYF. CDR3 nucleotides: TGTGCCAGCAGCCCTGGATACTACGAGCAGTACTTC. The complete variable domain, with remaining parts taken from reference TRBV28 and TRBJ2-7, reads DVKVTQSSRYLVKRTGEKVFLECVQDMDHENMFWYRQDPGLGLRLIYFSYDVKMKEKGDIPEGYSVSREKKERFSLILESASTNQTSMYLCASSPGYYEQYFGPGTRLTVT.

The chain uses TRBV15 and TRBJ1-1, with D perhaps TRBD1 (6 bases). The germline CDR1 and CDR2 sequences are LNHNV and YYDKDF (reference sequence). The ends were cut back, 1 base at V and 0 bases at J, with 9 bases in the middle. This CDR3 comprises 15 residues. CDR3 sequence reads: CATSRGGQMNTEAFF. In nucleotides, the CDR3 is TGTGCCACCAGCAGAGGAGGACAGATGAACACTGAAGCTTTCTTT.

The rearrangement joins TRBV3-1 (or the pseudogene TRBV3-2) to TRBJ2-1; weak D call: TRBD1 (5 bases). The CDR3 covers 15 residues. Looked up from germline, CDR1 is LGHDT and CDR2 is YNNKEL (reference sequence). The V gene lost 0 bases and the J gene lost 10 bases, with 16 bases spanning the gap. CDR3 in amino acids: CASSQDGASSGEQFF. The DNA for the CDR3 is TGTGCCAGCAGCCAAGATGGGGCTAGTTCCGGAGAGCAGTTCTTC.

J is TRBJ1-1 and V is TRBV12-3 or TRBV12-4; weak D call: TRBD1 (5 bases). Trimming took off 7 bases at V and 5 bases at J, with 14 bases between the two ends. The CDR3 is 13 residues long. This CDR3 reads CASTRGDGTEAFF. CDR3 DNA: TGTGCCAGCACTCGGGGGGACGGGACTGAAGCTTTCTTT.

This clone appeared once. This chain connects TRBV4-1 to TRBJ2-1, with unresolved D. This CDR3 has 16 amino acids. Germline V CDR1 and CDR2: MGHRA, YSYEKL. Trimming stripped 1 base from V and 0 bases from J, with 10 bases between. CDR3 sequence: CASSQVGVSSYNEQFF. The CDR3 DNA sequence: TGCGCCAGCAGCCAAGTTGGGGTTAGCTCCTACAATGAGCAGTTCTTC.